What follows are 11 T cell receptor beta chains derived from one specimen sequenced in a study of CD8 T cells in ankylosing spondylitis. TCRdb analysed the 5' RACE reads with MiXCR anew, one entry per CDR3 protein. This table holds a few hundred thousand distinct CDR3 sequences, about 9.9% found once. The material sequenced was blood, either unsorted or a sorted T cell fraction (not recorded which). Receptor source: a female donor with ankylosing spondylitis or in good health (not recorded which).

This clonotype was counted at least ten times. Here the CDR3 DNA reads TGCGCCAGCAGCTTGGAGGGGCCTAGCGGGACCGGGGAGCTGTTTTTT. Its translation: CASSLEGPSGTGELFF. This rearrangement joins TRBV5-1 to TRBJ2-2; TRBD2 agrees at 8 bases. CDR3 size: 16 residues. Germline CDR1 is SGHRS and CDR2 is YFSETQ. Trimming removed 0 bases from V and 5 bases from J; junction bases left unmatched: 6.

This clonotype was seen at least ten times. The rearrangement links TRBV20-1 to TRBJ2-6; tentatively, D is TRBD2 (5 bases). Germline V gives CDR1 DFQATT, CDR2 SNEGSKA (reference sequence). This CDR3 is 13 amino acids long. V was pared by 5 bases and J by 4 bases, with 9 bases between. The CDR3 nucleotides are TGCAGTGCTCCCCCTAGCGGGGCCAACGTCCTGACTTTC. This codes for CSAPPSGANVLTF.

This clonotype was picked up many times. This rearrangement joins TRBV9 to TRBJ2-1; TRBD2 matches at 8 bases. Germline V gene lookup returns CDR1 SGDLS and CDR2 YYNGEE. V was clipped by 4 bases and J by 4 bases; unmatched bases: 7. This CDR3 is 15 amino acids long. The CDR3 DNA reads as TGTGCCAGCAGCCCTACTGGCGGGGGGTACAATGAGCAGTTCTTC. Translated: CASSPTGGGYNEQFF.

For this clonotype: Just one base apart from a much larger clone, this may be a read error. V and J are TRBV29-1 and TRBJ1-1; the D gene is possibly TRBD1 (5 bases). Looked up from germline, CDR1 is SQVTM and CDR2 is ANQGSEA. Trimming cost V 7 bases and J 4 bases, with 19 bases left between them. CDR3 length: 14 residues. CDR3 nucleotide sequence: TGCAGCGCGGCCGGGACCACGTTGGGCACTGAAGCTTTCTTT. Translating it yields CSAAGTTLGTEAFF.

The rearrangement links TRBV2 to TRBJ2-1, with D possibly being TRBD2 (5 bases). V gave up 4 bases and J gave up 7 bases, with 14 bases separating them. The germline CDR1 and CDR2 sequences are SNHLY and FYNNEI. The CDR3 contains 14 residues. The CDR3 sequence: CASSGDNPGNEQFF. For the CDR3, the DNA is TGTGCCAGCAGTGGGGATAATCCGGGGAATGAGCAGTTCTTC. Full variable domain (remainder filled in from reference TRBV2 and TRBJ2-1): EPEVTQTPSHQVTQMGQEVILRCVPISNHLYFYWYRQILGQKVEFLVSFYNNEISEKSEIFDDQFSVERPDGSNFTLKIRSTKLEDSAMYFCASSGDNPGNEQFFGPGTRLTVL.

The sample holds a few counts of this clonotype. The DNA for the CDR3 is TGCGCCAGCAGCTTGGAGTTGGGGGAGCTGTTTTTT. It specifies CASSLELGELFF. V and J are TRBV5-1 and TRBJ2-2; D ambiguous. The CDR3 runs to 12 residues. With 0 bases removed from V and 8 bases from J, the gap between germline ends came to 5 bases. Germline V gene sequence: CDR1 SGHRS, CDR2 YFSETQ.

This clonotype was counted many times. The CDR3 sequence is CASSHGGEQFF. DNA for the CDR3: TGTGCCAGCAGCCATGGGGGTGAGCAGTTCTTC. This chain links TRBV6-2 or TRBV6-3 with TRBJ2-1, with D perhaps TRBD1 or TRBD2 (5 bases each). V was pared by 6 bases and J by 9 bases, with 9 bases between. Germline values: CDR1 MNHEY, CDR2 SVGEGT. The CDR3 is 11 residues long.

CDR3 DNA sequence: TGTGCCAGCAGTGCGGGGACTGGACGGTTCTACGAGCAGTACTTC. Amino acid sequence: CASSAGTGRFYEQYF. The rearrangement joins TRBV28 to TRBJ2-7; maybe TRBD2 (6 bases). In germline, CDR1 is MDHEN, CDR2 SYDVKM. This CDR3 spans 15 amino acids. The ends were cut back, 5 bases at V and 3 bases at J, with 17 bases in the middle.

This clonotype was recorded many times. The chain carries TRBV7-2 and TRBJ1-4; D is undetermined. Germline assignment: CDR1 SGHTA and CDR2 FQGNSA. V was clipped by 5 bases and J by 4 bases, with 14 bases between them. This CDR3 is built from 15 residues. CDR3: CASSPGRRYNEKLFF. The CDR3 coding sequence is TGTGCCAGCAGCCCTGGGCGCCGGTATAATGAAAAACTGTTTTTT.

This clonotype came up many times. The rearrangement links TRBV11-3 to TRBJ2-1, with no clear D. CDR3 size: 14 residues. Germline V gene lookup returns CDR1 SGHNT and CDR2 YENEEA. V was trimmed by 4 bases and J by 0 bases, leaving 7 bases between them. The CDR3 DNA is TGTGCCAGCAGCTATGGAGCCTCCTACAATGAGCAGTTCTTC. It codes for CASSYGASYNEQFF.

This clonotype was seen ten or more times. The chain uses TRBV7-2 and TRBJ2-1, with TRBD1 identical over 7 bases. In germline, CDR1 is SGHTA, CDR2 FQGNSA. The CDR3 has 17 residues. Unmatched junction bases numbered 12, after V lost 2 bases and J lost 5 bases. CDR3 protein: CASSLRDSVWTNNEQFF. CDR3 nucleotide sequence: TGTGCCAGCAGCTTAAGGGACAGCGTCTGGACCAACAATGAGCAGTTCTTC.